The present T cell receptor beta chain was sequenced within a study of T-cell memory formation after mild COVID-19. Study-wide context: Across donors, TCR clusters were largely donor specific. Study results and caveats: Cross-reactive memory seemingly joined, as some responding clones were found in pre-infection memory. CD4+ contracting clones lay mainly in CM and EM, CD8+ ones in EMRA.

CDR3 size: 11 residues. Looked up from germline, CDR1 is KGHDR and CDR2 is SFDVKD. V was clipped by 6 bases and J by 6 bases, with 5 bases between them. TCRdb reprocessed the 5' RACE reads with MiXCR, giving one entry per CDR3 protein. The sample yields about 470,000 distinct CDR3 sequences, roughly 25% seen once. As regards this clonotype: What it binds is unknown.

The V gene is TRBV24-1, the J gene TRBJ2-1; no reliable D call. This sequence originates from an adult woman who had mild COVID-19 (a few samples of this study predate the infection). Cell type and time point are not known. The sequenced sample was PBMCs or a T cell subset sorted from them (not recorded which). CDR3 sequence reads: CATSLSNEQFF. The CDR3 nucleotides read TGTGCCACCAGTCTCTCCAATGAGCAGTTCTTC.